These T cell receptor beta chains were read from a single sample in a study of regulatory T cells in long-lasting Graves disease. One entry per CDR3 protein, called by TCRdb with MiXCR from the multiplex PCR reads. This table holds 440,000 or so distinct CDR3 sequences, around 14% found once. The same specimen was also included in a second study, on T cells in Graves' hyperthyroidism and ophthalmopathy.

The sequences come from peripheral blood mononuclear cells (PBMCs), collected at new diagnosis, from a patient treated with antithyroid drugs. The receptors were gathered from a woman between 25 and 40 years old with Graves disease. CDR3s include the opening cysteine and the closing phenylalanine or tryptophan. D genes are given only for firm matches. Clone size is not always given. Where it is, it says once, few, many or a class for expanded clones.

.	TRBV9	TRBJ2-5	many	TGTGCCAGCAGCGTAACCTTAACCGGGGGTCAAGAGACCCAGTACTTC	CASSVTLTGGQETQYF
TRBD2	TRBV11-2	TRBJ2-1	many	TGTGCCAGCAGCTTAGAAAGAAGCGGGAGGGCCTATGAGCAGTTCTTC	CASSLERSGRAYEQFF
TRBD1	TRBV12-3/TRBV12-4	TRBJ2-1	.	TGTGCCAGCAGTGCCTGGGACAGATACAATGAGCAGTTCTTC	CASSAWDRYNEQFF
TRBD2	TRBV7-2	TRBJ2-4	many	TGTGCCAGCAGCCACGCTGGACTAGCGGATTCCAAAAACATTCAGTACTTC	CASSHAGLADSKNIQYF
.	TRBV6-5	TRBJ1-5	few	TGTGCCAGCAGTTACTCAGGGGACTCTGATCAGCCCCAGCATTTT	CASSYSGDSDQPQHF
.	TRBV10-1	TRBJ2-2	.	TGCGCCAGCAGCTCCCCCCAGGGGAACACCGGGGAGCTGTTTTTT	CASSSPQGNTGELFF
TRBD2	TRBV12-3/TRBV12-4	TRBJ2-4	many	TGTGCCAGCACCCCTAGCGGGAGGGGAAACATTCAGTACTTC	CASTPSGRGNIQYF
TRBD1	TRBV20-1	TRBJ2-5	.	TGCAGTGCGGGAGACAGGGGAGATGCGGAGACCCAGTACTTC	CSAGDRGDAETQYF
TRBD1	TRBV12-3/TRBV12-4	TRBJ2-1	many	TGTGCCAGCAGCCGACAGGGGGGATTTTCCTACAATGAGCAGTTCTTC	CASSRQGGFSYNEQFF
TRBD1	TRBV5-5	TRBJ2-4	many	TGTGCCAGCAGCTCGGACAGGGCCCTCAAAAACATTCAGTACTTC	CASSSDRALKNIQYF
TRBD1	TRBV6-5	TRBJ1-2	many	TGTGCCAGCAGTTCTGGGACAGGGGAGGAGAGTACCTATGGCTACACCTTC	CASSSGTGEESTYGYTF
TRBD1	TRBV30	TRBJ1-1	many	TGTGCCTGGAACCGGGACAGGGGCACTGAAGCTTTCTTT	CAWNRDRGTEAFF
.	TRBV18	TRBJ2-7	many	TGTGCCAGCTCACCACGCGGCGGAGCTGTTTACGAGCAGTACTTC	CASSPRGGAVYEQYF
.	TRBV2	TRBJ2-7	many	TGTGCCAGCAGTTCGGACACCATATACGAGCAGTACTTC	CASSSDTIYEQYF
.	TRBV28	TRBJ1-5	many	TGTGCCAGCACCCGGGACACTCCTTATAGCAATCAGCCCCAGCATTTT	CASTRDTPYSNQPQHF
.	TRBV27	TRBJ1-1	many	TGTGCCAGCAGTTTAGGGCGGGCAGGGAGCACTGAAGCTTTCTTT	CASSLGRAGSTEAFF